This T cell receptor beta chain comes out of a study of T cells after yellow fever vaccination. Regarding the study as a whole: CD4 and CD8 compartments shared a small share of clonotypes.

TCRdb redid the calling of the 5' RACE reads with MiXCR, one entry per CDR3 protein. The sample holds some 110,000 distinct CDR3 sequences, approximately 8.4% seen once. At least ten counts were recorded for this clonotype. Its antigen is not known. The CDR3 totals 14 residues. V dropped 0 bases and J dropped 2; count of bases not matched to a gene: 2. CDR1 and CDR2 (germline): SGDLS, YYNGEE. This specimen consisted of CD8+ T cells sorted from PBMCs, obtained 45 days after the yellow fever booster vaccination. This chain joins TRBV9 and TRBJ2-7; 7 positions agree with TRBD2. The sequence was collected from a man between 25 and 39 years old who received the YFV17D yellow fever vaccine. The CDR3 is CASSVAGGPYEQYF. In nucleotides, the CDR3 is TGTGCCAGCAGCGTAGCGGGAGGCCCCTACGAGCAGTACTTC. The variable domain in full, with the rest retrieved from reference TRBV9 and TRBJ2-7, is DSGVTQTPKHLITATGQRVTLRCSPRSGDLSVYWYQQSLDQGLQFLIQYYNGEERAKGNILERFSAQQFPDLHSELNLSSLELGDSALYFCASSVAGGPYEQYFGPGTRLTVT.